Here is one T cell receptor (beta chain) with its context. Its cognate antigen has yet to be identified. No base qualities exist here, and no much larger clone lies one base off it. The cohort consisted of 600 to 750 healthy bone marrow donors. All cohort members were sampled while nominally healthy, although unrecorded immune exposures were likely present. The donor was CMV seronegative and belonged to the group of 350 to 400 seronegative cohort members. Every donor gave a peripheral blood sample, and the peripheral blood mononuclear cells from that sample were used for TCR beta sequencing. Genomic DNA was extracted from the blood cell samples with the Qiagen DNeasy Blood Extraction Kit. The protocol used for the library was the immunoSEQ multiplex PCR assay. A mixture of 60 forward primers for TCR Vbeta segments and 13 reverse primers for TCR Jbeta segments was used in the multiplex PCR. The CDR3 region of rearranged TCR beta genes was amplified from genomic DNA with a multiplex PCR assay. The amplified TCR beta libraries were sequenced on the Illumina HiSeq System as 87-base-pair reads. Per the authors' processing: In a later analysis, around 80 million unique TCR beta chains were counted across the roughly 700 repertoires, and about 9.9 million of these chains were shared by at least two donors. To remove PCR and sequencing errors, raw reads were error-corrected and collapsed into unique sequences using a nearest-neighbor algorithm that merged closely related sequences. To assign V, D and J gene segments, CDR3 sequences were aligned to IMGT reference sequences. For a sequence to be retained, a match of at least six nucleotides to both a V gene segment and a J gene segment was required. A rearrangement was called productive if the CDR3 had no stop codons and remained in frame with V and J, and every other rearrangement was called non-productive. CDR3 was defined by IMGT convention, running from the second conserved V-encoded cysteine to the conserved J-encoded phenylalanine. In an earlier analysis of around 600 of the donors, sequences lacking an unambiguous match to a single V gene segment were excluded. In an earlier analysis of several hundred of the donors, a V segment was called functional when productive rearrangements were above 56.7%, and segregating when the standard deviation between donors exceeded 5%. A statistical classification framework was built to diagnose cytomegalovirus status from the catalog of TCR beta chain sequences. V and J gene assignment, in a later analysis, came from comparing TCR nucleotide sequences with IMGT/GENE-DB human TR gene sequences. In a later analysis, CDR3 sequences and most-parsimonious VDJ recombination scenarios were assigned using the TCRdist pipeline. A later analysis defined each TCR beta chain by its CDR3 amino acid sequence plus V-gene family, and excluded reads lacking a unique V-gene family. In a later analysis, 450 to 600 highly shared, low-generation-probability nucleotide sequences were removed to address suspected cross-contamination and a sequencing artifact. In a later analysis, a clonal expansion index was calculated for each public chain from normalized within-repertoire ranks of inferred template counts. In a later analysis, generation probabilities were computed using a VDJ recombination model fitted to out-of-frame rearrangements, and the results were checked against IGoR. A later analysis scored TCR-TCR, TCR-HLA and TCR-CMV co-occurrence with hypergeometric tests, applying a repertoire-size bias correction to TCR pairs. False discovery rates were estimated in a later analysis by permuting HLA or CMV assignments 20 times. In a later analysis, co-occurring TCRs were grouped using DBSCAN, and TCRdist sequence similarity was added for clustering within HLA-allele-positive subsets. Co-occurrence clustering excluded repertoires with fewer than 30,000 or more than 120,000 public chains, plus five with anomalous nucleotide sharing. The table was pulled from immuneACCESS by TCRdb, which kept in-frame rearrangements only. Such tables lose some clones; where checked, under half of the loss comes from unresolved V genes, and the rest has no known cause. V and J calls and clone size are given by that table; D and trimming were obtained from the DNA. The sample has roughly 120,000 clones on record, approximately 80% of them singletons. The ten largest clonotypes hold roughly 2.5% of the sample.

This sample stems from a study of cytomegalovirus exposure and HLA in healthy donors (dated by TCRdb to 2015 to 2018). About the investigation overall: In an earlier analysis of some 550 of the donors, 250 to 350 Gb of sequence data and some 120 million unique TCR beta sequences from about 190 million T cells were reported. Approximately 300 gigabases of sequencing data and about 92 million unique TCR sequences made up an early release that covered nearly 650 HLA-typed donors. Of the roughly 400 genotyped donors, 81% fell in the genetic ancestry cluster associated with self-reported Caucasian donors. The study aimed to test whether signatures of past pathogen exposure could be identified by cataloging public T cell receptors. The study profiled the T cell repertoires of 500 to 800 subjects by immunosequencing and related them to cytomegalovirus serostatus. A separate validation cohort of approximately 130 different subjects was used in addition to the roughly 700-subject first cohort. To predict cytomegalovirus infection status, the study combined high-throughput TCR immunosequencing, statistical association of individual TCRs with disease status, and machine learning. A later analysis re-examined previously published TCR beta repertoires from 500 to 700 donors and added high-resolution HLA genotyping to investigate patterns of TCR occurrence. In the later analysis, no new phenotypic data were used to find candidate immune exposures; instead, reliance was placed on TCR beta sequences and their occurrence across donors. To decide whether each TCR beta V gene segment behaved as functional or pseudogenic, an earlier analysis of fewer than 750 of the donors relied on high-throughput TCR beta sequencing. Donor age, sex, ethnicity and CMV serostatus were collected together with the repertoire data. A later genetic analysis took genome-wide SNP genotypes for about three fifths of the 666 donors and used that subset as a discovery cohort. Every repertoire in the discovery cohort had been generated on one and the same sequencing platform. HLA typing covered class I and class II loci at four-digit resolution. The number of typed donors differed by locus: about 629-630 for A, B, C, DRB1 and DQB1; some 500 for DQA1; about 600 for DPA1; and some 450 for DPB1. Roughly 5 DR-DQ haplotypes were handled as single units for association and clustering, since linkage in the cohort was strong. On average, roughly 200,000 unique TCR beta nucleotide sequences were sequenced per donor among fewer than 500 genotyped donors of the cohort, with 15% to 20% of those sequences being non-productive. Results and caveats for the whole study, not just this receptor: Compared with the approximately 670-donor mean, donors in an Asian-associated ancestry cluster had fewer N-insertions in productive TCRs, according to a later genetic analysis. The cohort was sequenced for TCR beta chains only, and without alpha or paired-chain data the features that could be detected were limited. Because counts were too low, 15 to 20 rarely observed V segments, including chromosome 9 orphons, were excluded from the earlier analysis of 587 of the donors. A further reported finding was that TCR beta sequences accurately predicted the HLA-A and HLA-B alleles for most subjects in the first cohort. At a false discovery rate of 0.05, a later analysis linked some 17,000 TCR beta sequences to specific HLA alleles. Correlated functional status among segregating V segments might reflect linkage disequilibrium, but an unknown experimental factor could not be ruled out. The only immune exposure information available for the cohort was CMV serostatus. The presence/absence analyses assumed that sequencing depth was roughly uniform across donors, and that assumption may not be true. A total of 150 to 200 TCR beta chains were listed by the study as associated with cytomegalovirus. In a later analysis, TCR association rates were found to vary across HLA loci, with the most associated TCRs seen for DRB1 alleles and the fewest for HLA-C alleles. A later analysis found that most CMV-associated TCR beta chains appeared HLA-restricted, with HLA associations seemingly driven largely by CMV exposure. Compared with equally common non-associated chains, HLA-associated TCR beta chains in a later analysis were more clonally expanded and had lower generation probabilities. Most TCR sequences were seen in very few donors, while some public TCRs were found in many individuals. According to a later analysis, parvovirus B19, influenza, CMV and Epstein-Barr virus appeared linked to several top co-occurrence clusters. The 87-base-pair reads could not distinguish some IMGT-functional V segments, including TRBV6-2 and TRBV6-3, so those segments were excluded. Assigning TCR associations to individual alleles was difficult when HLA alleles, especially DR and DQ, strongly co-occurred. The classifier was reported to diagnose cytomegalovirus status with high specificity and sensitivity in both the original and validation cohorts. HLA typing was unavailable for some donors at each locus, so association tests used only the typed subset. A few of the identified cytomegalovirus-associated TCR beta chains were confirmed in vitro to be specific for cytomegalovirus antigens. A group of highly shared sequence variants was considered likely to be a technical artifact of the sequencing pipeline. An association between a missense DCLRE1C variant and V-gene and J-gene trimming of TCR beta chains was found in a later genetic analysis and replicated in an independent cohort. An earlier analysis of around 500 of the donors showed that most TCR beta V segments appeared in productive rearrangements either about 87% or about 30% of the time, which broadly matched IMGT annotations. According to the authors, the approach could potentially be generalized to other disease states and immunological phenotypes.

Sequences MDHEN (CDR1) and SYDVKM (CDR2) are obtained from the germline V gene. From the cysteine up to the phenylalanine, the CDR3 has a length of 14 residues. Of all the DNA, just the CDR3 is kept, 42 bases in frame from base 1. The trim is 2 bases for V and 4 bases for J, with a gap of 11 bases between the germline ends. The chain links TRBV28 with TRBJ1-1; the D gene is not confidently resolved. The specimen was PBMCs. This TCR was sampled from a woman between 18 and 29 years old in good health and CMV-seronegative. The sequence in DNA is TGTGCCAGCAGTTTAAGGCGGAGGACCACTGAAGCTTTCTTT. Translated, this is CASSLRRRTTEAFF.